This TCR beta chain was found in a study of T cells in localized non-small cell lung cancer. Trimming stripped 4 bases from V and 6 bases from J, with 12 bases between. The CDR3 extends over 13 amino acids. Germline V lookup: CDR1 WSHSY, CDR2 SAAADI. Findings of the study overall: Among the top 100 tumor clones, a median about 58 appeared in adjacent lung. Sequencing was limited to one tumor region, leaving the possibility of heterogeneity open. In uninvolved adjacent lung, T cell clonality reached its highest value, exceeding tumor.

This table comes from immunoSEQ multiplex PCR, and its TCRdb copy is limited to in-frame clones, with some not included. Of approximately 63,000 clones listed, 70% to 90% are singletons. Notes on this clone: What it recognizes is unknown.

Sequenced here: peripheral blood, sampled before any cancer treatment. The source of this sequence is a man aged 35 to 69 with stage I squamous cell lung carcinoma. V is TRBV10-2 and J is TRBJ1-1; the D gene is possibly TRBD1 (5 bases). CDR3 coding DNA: TGCGCCAGCAGTGCTTCGGGGGTCGCTGAAGCTTTCTTT. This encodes CASSASGVAEAFF.